This TCR beta chain originates from a study of blood T cell repertoires in COVID-19. The repertoire was sequenced with immunoSEQ multiplex PCR; TCRdb's copy has only in-frame clones and lacks some. This sample has 40,000 to 55,000 clones; 70% to 85% occur once, and the top ten carry approximately 2.5%. The CDR3 spans 13 residues. Losses at the gene ends were 0 bases for V and 5 bases for J; bases not matched to a gene: 0. CDR1 GTSNPN and CDR2 SVGIG come from the germline V gene (reference sequence). The rearrangement joins TRBV30 to TRBJ1-5; 8 bases fit TRBD1. This receptor was identified in a man aged 45 to 65 with acute or convalescent COVID-19. Specimen: peripheral blood. The CDR3 here is CAWSVQGDQPQHF. CDR3 in DNA: TGTGCCTGGAGTGTACAGGGGGATCAGCCCCAGCATTTT. The complete variable domain, with remaining parts taken from reference TRBV30 and TRBJ1-5, reads SQTIHQWPATLVQPVGSPLSLECTVEGTSNPNLYWYRQAAGRGLQLLFYSVGIGQISSEVPQNLSASRPQDRQFILSSKKLLLSDSGFYLCAWSVQGDQPQHFGDGTRLSIL.